This T cell receptor (beta chain) derives from a study of blood T cell repertoires in COVID-19. The overall study: The origin of the acute and convalescent COVID-19 samples was the United States, Italy and Spain. T cells, B-cell-depleted T cells, or PBMCs supplied cDNA or gDNA.

This CDR3 contains 16 residues. V was clipped by 6 bases and J by 2 bases; unmatched bases: 5. CDR1 and CDR2 (germline): SNHLY, FYNNEI. Per the original methods: Nucleated cell number was recorded as an estimate derived from reference gene primer amplification. TCRdb keeps only in-frame clones here, not all; method: immunoSEQ multiplex PCR. Clone size and the V and J calls come from that table; the DNA yielded D and trimming. The data contain roughly 75,000 clones, roughly 86% of them singletons. This sequence originates from a woman aged 70 to 79 with acute or convalescent COVID-19. This rearrangement joins TRBV2 to TRBJ2-1; TRBD2 agrees at 12 bases. Sequencing used peripheral blood. CDR3 in amino acids: CASSLPSGRAYNEQFF. DNA of the CDR3: TGTGCCAGCAGCCTTCCTAGCGGGAGGGCCTACAATGAGCAGTTCTTC. Filled out from reference TRBV2 and TRBJ2-1, the complete variable domain reads EPEVTQTPSHQVTQMGQEVILRCVPISNHLYFYWYRQILGQKVEFLVSFYNNEISEKSEIFDDQFSVERPDGSNFTLKIRSTKLEDSAMYFCASSLPSGRAYNEQFFGPGTRLTVL.